The present T cell receptor (beta chain) was sequenced within a study of blood T cell repertoires in COVID-19. Study information: Samples taken during acute and convalescent COVID-19 were collected in the United States, Italy and Spain.

Profiled with immunoSEQ multiplex PCR; TCRdb holds only in-frame clones, not every one. This repertoire shows nearly 80,000 clones, around 85% found once; its top ten account for around 5.1%. The origin of this receptor is an elderly woman with active or convalescent COVID-19. Material: peripheral blood.

CDR3 bases: TGTGCCAGTAGTATAGCTGGGGACAGGGGGATGGAGCAGTACTTC. Protein sequence: CASSIAGDRGMEQYF. The chain employs TRBV19 and TRBJ2-7; 11 bases match TRBD1. Losses at the gene ends were 1 base for V and 7 bases for J; bases not matched to a gene: 6. This CDR3 region has 15 residues. CDR1 and CDR2 from the germline V gene are LNHDA and SQIVND (reference sequence).